This is a list of T cell receptor beta chains from one sample in a study of blood T cell repertoires in COVID-19. The data were produced by immunoSEQ multiplex PCR, yet TCRdb's version contains in-frame clones alone and is incomplete. The sample contains tens of thousands of clones, approximately 80% of which appear only once. Sequenced sample: peripheral blood. The origin of the receptors is a woman aged 55-70 years with acute or convalescent COVID-19. Both conserved end residues are part of each CDR3. The order of the fields is J gene, D gene, V gene, clone size, CDR3 DNA, CDR3 protein. The D gene is left open where the match is weak. Size is omitted from some rows. Given values are once, few, many or a class for expanded clones.

J gene: TRBJ2-7; D gene: -; V gene: TRBV12-3/TRBV12-4; clone size: -; CDR3 DNA: TGTGCCATCGGTTCGGGGTACGAGCAGTACTTC; CDR3 protein: CAIGSGYEQYF
J gene: TRBJ2-1; D gene: TRBD2; V gene: TRBV6-2/TRBV6-3; clone size: -; CDR3 DNA: TGTGCCAGCAGTTACTCCCCCGGGGGGGCCAGAGAGCAGTTCTTC; CDR3 protein: CASSYSPGGAREQFF
J gene: TRBJ1-1; D gene: -; V gene: TRBV5-1; clone size: -; CDR3 DNA: TGCGCCAGCAGCTTGGTTCCAGGGGCGGGCACTGAAGCTTTCTTT; CDR3 protein: CASSLVPGAGTEAFF
J gene: TRBJ1-4; D gene: -; V gene: TRBV24-1; clone size: -; CDR3 DNA: TGTGCCACCAGTGACCACGAGGAAAAACTGTTTTTT; CDR3 protein: CATSDHEEKLFF
J gene: TRBJ2-1; D gene: -; V gene: TRBV5-1; clone size: -; CDR3 DNA: TGCGCCAGCAGCTCCGAAAACCGGGACAATCGGTTCTTC; CDR3 protein: CASSSENRDNRFF
J gene: TRBJ2-7; D gene: TRBD1; V gene: TRBV6-6; clone size: -; CDR3 DNA: TGTGCCAGCAGTTACCGACAGGGGTACTACGAGCAGTACTTC; CDR3 protein: CASSYRQGYYEQYF
J gene: TRBJ2-5; D gene: TRBD1; V gene: TRBV11-2; clone size: -; CDR3 DNA: TGTGCCAGCAGCTTAGAGCGGACAGGCACGGAGACCCAGTACTTC; CDR3 protein: CASSLERTGTETQYF
J gene: TRBJ2-6; D gene: TRBD1; V gene: TRBV24-1; clone size: -; CDR3 DNA: TGTGCCACCAACAGGGGTACGGGCTCTGGGGCCAACGTCCTGACTTTC; CDR3 protein: CATNRGTGSGANVLTF
J gene: TRBJ2-7; D gene: -; V gene: TRBV6-5; clone size: -; CDR3 DNA: TGTGCCAGCAAGGGGAACACCGCCTACGAGCAGTACTTC; CDR3 protein: CASKGNTAYEQYF
J gene: TRBJ2-3; D gene: TRBD2; V gene: TRBV5-1; clone size: -; CDR3 DNA: TGCGCCAGCAGCGGCGGGGGAAGCACAGATACGCAGTATTTT; CDR3 protein: CASSGGGSTDTQYF
J gene: TRBJ1-1; D gene: -; V gene: TRBV11-2; clone size: once; CDR3 DNA: TGTGCCAGCAGCTCCCTGGACCGAGGGGGTGAAGCTTTCTTT; CDR3 protein: CASSSLDRGGEAFF
J gene: TRBJ1-6; D gene: TRBD1; V gene: TRBV6-5; clone size: -; CDR3 DNA: TGTGCCACCCGGAGGGCAGGGGGCAATTCACCCCTCCACTTT; CDR3 protein: CATRRAGGNSPLHF
J gene: TRBJ2-7; D gene: TRBD1; V gene: TRBV7-9; clone size: -; CDR3 DNA: TGTGCCAGCAGCTCCGGGACAGGCACCTACGAGCAGTACTTC; CDR3 protein: CASSSGTGTYEQYF
J gene: TRBJ2-2; D gene: TRBD1; V gene: TRBV6-5; clone size: once; CDR3 DNA: TGTGCCAGCGCCCCGGGACAGGGCACCGGGGAGCTGTTTTTT; CDR3 protein: CASAPGQGTGELFF
J gene: TRBJ2-3; D gene: TRBD1; V gene: TRBV19; clone size: -; CDR3 DNA: TGTGCCAGTAGTATAGTTGGAGTGGGACAGGGGCGGAGCACAGATACGCAGTATTTT; CDR3 protein: CASSIVGVGQGRSTDTQYF
J gene: TRBJ1-6; D gene: -; V gene: TRBV6-5; clone size: few; CDR3 DNA: TGTGCCAGCAGTTACTCCCTCCGACTAGTCGATTCACCCCTCCACTTT; CDR3 protein: CASSYSLRLVDSPLHF
J gene: TRBJ2-3; D gene: TRBD1; V gene: TRBV6-6; clone size: -; CDR3 DNA: TGTGCCAGCAAGCCTGGCCAGGGGGATGCAGATACGCAGTATTTT; CDR3 protein: CASKPGQGDADTQYF
J gene: TRBJ2-7; D gene: -; V gene: TRBV7-2; clone size: -; CDR3 DNA: TGTGCCAGCAGCTTAGGACCGCAGACGGGAGAGCAGTACTTC; CDR3 protein: CASSLGPQTGEQYF
J gene: TRBJ1-2; D gene: -; V gene: TRBV29-1; clone size: -; CDR3 DNA: TGCAGCGTCCCTCTCGGACAGCCCAACGCTGGCTACACCTTC; CDR3 protein: CSVPLGQPNAGYTF
J gene: TRBJ1-5; D gene: -; V gene: TRBV7-2; clone size: -; CDR3 DNA: TGTGCCAGCAGCTTAGCTCCGAGGGCCGGAGGGCAGCCCCAGCATTTT; CDR3 protein: CASSLAPRAGGQPQHF
J gene: TRBJ1-6; D gene: TRBD1; V gene: TRBV9; clone size: -; CDR3 DNA: TGTGCCAGCAGCGTAGTTCCCCGGGACAGGGGATCACCCCTCCACTTT; CDR3 protein: CASSVVPRDRGSPLHF
J gene: TRBJ2-1; D gene: TRBD2; V gene: TRBV18; clone size: -; CDR3 DNA: TGTGCCAGCTCACCACCCGCTAGCGGGGGATGGAATGAGCAGTTCTTC; CDR3 protein: CASSPPASGGWNEQFF
J gene: TRBJ2-1; D gene: TRBD1; V gene: TRBV2; clone size: few; CDR3 DNA: TGTGCCAGCAGTTCCCGACAGGGGGCATATGGGAATGAGCAGTTCTTC; CDR3 protein: CASSSRQGAYGNEQFF
J gene: TRBJ2-7; D gene: TRBD1; V gene: TRBV29-1; clone size: -; CDR3 DNA: TGCAGCGTGGGGACAGGGAATGGCGAGCAGTACTTC; CDR3 protein: CSVGTGNGEQYF
J gene: TRBJ2-7; D gene: -; V gene: TRBV4-2; clone size: -; CDR3 DNA: TGTGCCAGCAGCCAAGATTGGAGCCCCGCCTACGAGCAGTACTTC; CDR3 protein: CASSQDWSPAYEQYF
J gene: TRBJ2-7; D gene: -; V gene: TRBV3-1/TRBV3-2; clone size: once; CDR3 DNA: TGTGCCAGCAGCCAAGTTAAAACAGGGAGAGAGCAGTACTTC; CDR3 protein: CASSQVKTGREQYF
J gene: TRBJ1-5; D gene: -; V gene: TRBV5-5; clone size: -; CDR3 DNA: TGTGCCAGCAGCTTTGGGCAGCAGAATCAGCCCCAGCATTTT; CDR3 protein: CASSFGQQNQPQHF
J gene: TRBJ2-2; D gene: -; V gene: TRBV6-5; clone size: once; CDR3 DNA: TGTGCCTCACAAAGGGACATGAACACCGGGGAGCTGTTTTTT; CDR3 protein: CASQRDMNTGELFF
J gene: TRBJ1-5; D gene: -; V gene: TRBV19; clone size: -; CDR3 DNA: TGTGCCACCCAACTACAGGAAAATCAGCCCCAGCATTTT; CDR3 protein: CATQLQENQPQHF
J gene: TRBJ2-1; D gene: TRBD2; V gene: TRBV15; clone size: few; CDR3 DNA: TGTGCCACCAGCAGAGTCGGGACTAGCAGGTCGAGCTCCTACAATGAGCAGTTCTTC; CDR3 protein: CATSRVGTSRSSSYNEQFF
J gene: TRBJ2-2; D gene: -; V gene: TRBV2; clone size: -; CDR3 DNA: TGTGCCAGCAGTGCTCAGGGGCACACCGGGGAGCTGTTTTTT; CDR3 protein: CASSAQGHTGELFF
J gene: TRBJ1-3; D gene: -; V gene: TRBV3-1/TRBV3-2; clone size: once; CDR3 DNA: TGTGCCAGCAGCCTCGAGGCTTTCCTGAGCTCTGGAAACACCATATATTTT; CDR3 protein: CASSLEAFLSSGNTIYF
J gene: TRBJ1-1; D gene: -; V gene: TRBV19; clone size: -; CDR3 DNA: TGTGCCAGTAGTATAAATCTCCGGGGGACCAACACTGAAGCTTTCTTT; CDR3 protein: CASSINLRGTNTEAFF
J gene: TRBJ2-7; D gene: TRBD1; V gene: TRBV5-5; clone size: -; CDR3 DNA: TGTGCCAGCAGCTTGGCGGGACAGTTCTACGAGCAGTACTTC; CDR3 protein: CASSLAGQFYEQYF
J gene: TRBJ1-1; D gene: -; V gene: TRBV12-3/TRBV12-4; clone size: -; CDR3 DNA: TGTGCCAGCAGTCCCCCCGGGGTAACGACGGCTTTCTTT; CDR3 protein: CASSPPGVTTAFF
J gene: TRBJ1-4; D gene: TRBD1; V gene: TRBV6-6; clone size: -; CDR3 DNA: TGTGCCAGCAGGGGACAGGGAGGTGGTGAAAAACTGTTTTTT; CDR3 protein: CASRGQGGGEKLFF
J gene: TRBJ1-2; D gene: -; V gene: TRBV2; clone size: -; CDR3 DNA: TGTGCCAGCAGTGGGGGAAGGGGAAACTATGGCTACACCTTC; CDR3 protein: CASSGGRGNYGYTF
J gene: TRBJ1-2; D gene: -; V gene: TRBV5-1; clone size: -; CDR3 DNA: TGCGCCAGCAGACCCACGAGCAGGGCCGGTGGCTACACCTTC; CDR3 protein: CASRPTSRAGGYTF
J gene: TRBJ2-3; D gene: TRBD2; V gene: TRBV6-4; clone size: once; CDR3 DNA: TGTGCCAGCAGTGGCGGGGGGGCCACAGATACGCAGTATTTT; CDR3 protein: CASSGGGATDTQYF
J gene: TRBJ1-5; D gene: -; V gene: TRBV21-1; clone size: -; CDR3 DNA: TGTGCCAGCAGCCCCATGGACAGGGAGAGCAATCAGCCCCAGCATTTT; CDR3 protein: CASSPMDRESNQPQHF
J gene: TRBJ1-1; D gene: -; V gene: TRBV19; clone size: -; CDR3 DNA: TGTGCCAGTAACACCCCGGGGGGCCTGAACACTGAAGCTTTCTTT; CDR3 protein: CASNTPGGLNTEAFF
J gene: TRBJ2-2; D gene: -; V gene: TRBV29-1; clone size: once; CDR3 DNA: TGCAGCGTAGCCAGGGACACCGGGGAGCTGTTTTTT; CDR3 protein: CSVARDTGELFF